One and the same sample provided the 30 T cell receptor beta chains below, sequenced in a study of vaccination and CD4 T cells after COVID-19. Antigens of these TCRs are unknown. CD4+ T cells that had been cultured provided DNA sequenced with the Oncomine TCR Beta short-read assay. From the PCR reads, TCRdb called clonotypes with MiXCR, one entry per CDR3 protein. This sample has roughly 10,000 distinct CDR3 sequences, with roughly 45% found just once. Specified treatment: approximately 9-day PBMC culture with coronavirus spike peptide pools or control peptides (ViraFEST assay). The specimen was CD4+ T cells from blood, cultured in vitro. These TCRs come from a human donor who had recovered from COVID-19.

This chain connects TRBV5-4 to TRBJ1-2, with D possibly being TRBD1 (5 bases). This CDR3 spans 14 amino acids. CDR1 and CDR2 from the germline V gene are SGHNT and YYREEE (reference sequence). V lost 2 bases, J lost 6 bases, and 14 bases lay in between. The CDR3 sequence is CASSFPGTENGYTF. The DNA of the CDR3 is TGTGCCAGCAGCTTCCCCGGGACCGAAAATGGCTACACCTTC.

The CDR3 spells CASSFGGEGEQYF. The CDR3 region has the DNA TGTGCCAGCAGCTTTGGGGGGGAAGGCGAGCAGTACTTC. The chain joins TRBV5-4 to TRBJ2-7, with TRBD2 identical over 7 bases. Germline CDR1 SGHNT, CDR2 YYREEE (reference sequence). The CDR3 is made up of 13 amino acids. With V trimmed by 2 bases and J by 6 bases, 5 bases remained unmatched.

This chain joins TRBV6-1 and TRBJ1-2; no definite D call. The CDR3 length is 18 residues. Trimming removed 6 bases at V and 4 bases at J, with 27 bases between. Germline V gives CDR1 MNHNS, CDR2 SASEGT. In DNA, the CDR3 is TGTGCCAGCAGGGCTTTAGGGTACGGAGAAGTAAGGCTCTATGGCTACACCTTC. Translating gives CASRALGYGEVRLYGYTF.

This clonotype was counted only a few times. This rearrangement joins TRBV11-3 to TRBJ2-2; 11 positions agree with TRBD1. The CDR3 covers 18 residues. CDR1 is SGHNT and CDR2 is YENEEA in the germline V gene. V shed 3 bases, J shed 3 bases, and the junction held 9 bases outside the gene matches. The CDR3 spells CASSLGDRGKLDTGELFF. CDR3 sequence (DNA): TGTGCCAGCAGCTTGGGGGACAGGGGGAAGTTGGACACCGGGGAGCTGTTTTTT.

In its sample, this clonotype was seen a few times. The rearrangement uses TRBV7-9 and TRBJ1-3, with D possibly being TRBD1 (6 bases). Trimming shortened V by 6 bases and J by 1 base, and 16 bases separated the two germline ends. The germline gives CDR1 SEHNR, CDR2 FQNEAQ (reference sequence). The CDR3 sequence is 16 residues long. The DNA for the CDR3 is TGTGCCAGCAGTTCCACCGGGACAACGTCTGGAAACACCATATATTTT. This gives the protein CASSSTGTTSGNTIYF.

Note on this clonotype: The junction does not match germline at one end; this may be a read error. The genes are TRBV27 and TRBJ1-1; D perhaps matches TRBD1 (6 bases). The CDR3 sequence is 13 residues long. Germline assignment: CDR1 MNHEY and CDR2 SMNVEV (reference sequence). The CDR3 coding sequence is TGTGCCAGCAGTTTAGAGGGCGGGGGCAGAACTCTCTTT. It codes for CASSLEGGGRTLF.

The CDR3 protein is CAISESPTGASPLHF. In nucleotides, the CDR3 is TGTGCCATCAGTGAGTCCCCGACAGGGGCTTCACCCCTCCACTTT. The rearrangement joins TRBV10-3 to TRBJ1-6, with 8 bases identical to TRBD1. The CDR3 has 15 residues. The germline V gene encodes CDR1 ENHRY and CDR2 SYGVKD. V trimming: 0 bases; J trimming: 9 bases; junction bases outside the gene matches: 4.

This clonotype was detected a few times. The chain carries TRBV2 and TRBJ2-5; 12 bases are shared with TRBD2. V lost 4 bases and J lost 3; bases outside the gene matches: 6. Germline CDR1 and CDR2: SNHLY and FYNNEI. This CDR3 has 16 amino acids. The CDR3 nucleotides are TGTGCCAGCAGTGTAAGACTAGCGGGGGTCGAAGAGACCCAGTACTTC. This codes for CASSVRLAGVEETQYF.

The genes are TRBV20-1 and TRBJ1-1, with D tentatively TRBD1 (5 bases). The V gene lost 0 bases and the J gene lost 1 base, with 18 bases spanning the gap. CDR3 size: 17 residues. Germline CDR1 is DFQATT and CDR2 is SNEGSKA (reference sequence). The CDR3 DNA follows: TGCAGTGCTAGAGAATACGGGGGTAGGTTCGAGAACACTGAAGCTTTCTTT. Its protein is CSAREYGGRFENTEAFF.

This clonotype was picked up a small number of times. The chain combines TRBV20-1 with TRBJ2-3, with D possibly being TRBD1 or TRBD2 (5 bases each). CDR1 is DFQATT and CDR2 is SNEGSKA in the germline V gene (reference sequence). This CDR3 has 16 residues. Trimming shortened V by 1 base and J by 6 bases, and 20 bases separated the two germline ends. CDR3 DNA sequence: TGCAGTGCTAGAGTACAAGGCCCTCCGAGGGGTGATACGCAGTATTTT. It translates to CSARVQGPPRGDTQYF.

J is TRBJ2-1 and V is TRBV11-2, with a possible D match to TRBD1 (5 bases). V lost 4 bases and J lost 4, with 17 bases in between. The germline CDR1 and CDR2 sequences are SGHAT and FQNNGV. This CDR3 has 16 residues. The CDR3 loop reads CASSSDTTAFYNEQFF. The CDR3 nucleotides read TGTGCCAGCAGCTCGGACACTACCGCCTTTTACAATGAGCAGTTCTTC.

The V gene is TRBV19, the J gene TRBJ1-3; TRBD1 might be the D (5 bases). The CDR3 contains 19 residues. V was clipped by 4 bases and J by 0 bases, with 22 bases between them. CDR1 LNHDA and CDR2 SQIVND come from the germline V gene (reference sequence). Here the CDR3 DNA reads TGTGCCAGTAGTACAACCGGGGGTCGGAGGTTAACCTCTGGAAACACCATATATTTT. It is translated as CASSTTGGRRLTSGNTIYF.

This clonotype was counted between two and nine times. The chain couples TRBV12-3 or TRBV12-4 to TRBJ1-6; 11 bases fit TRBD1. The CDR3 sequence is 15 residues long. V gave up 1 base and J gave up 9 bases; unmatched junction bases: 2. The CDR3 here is CASSLVGQGVSPLHF. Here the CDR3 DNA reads TGTGCCAGCAGTTTAGTGGGACAGGGGGTTTCACCCCTCCACTTT.

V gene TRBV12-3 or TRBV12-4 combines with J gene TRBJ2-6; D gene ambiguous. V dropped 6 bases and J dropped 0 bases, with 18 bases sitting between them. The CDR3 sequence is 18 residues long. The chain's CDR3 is CASSPIPPPVSGANVLTF. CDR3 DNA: TGTGCCAGCAGCCCTATACCTCCCCCGGTCTCTGGGGCCAACGTCCTGACTTTC.

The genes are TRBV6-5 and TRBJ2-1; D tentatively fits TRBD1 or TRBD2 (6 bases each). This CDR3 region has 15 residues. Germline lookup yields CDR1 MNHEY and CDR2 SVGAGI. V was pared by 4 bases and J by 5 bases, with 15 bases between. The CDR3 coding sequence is TGTGCCAGCAGTTTGAGGGGGGACCGGAACAATGAGCAGTTCTTC. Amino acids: CASSLRGDRNNEQFF.

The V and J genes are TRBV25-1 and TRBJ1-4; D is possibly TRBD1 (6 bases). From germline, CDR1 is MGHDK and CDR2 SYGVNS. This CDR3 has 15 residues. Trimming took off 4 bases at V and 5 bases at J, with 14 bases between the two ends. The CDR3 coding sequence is TGTGCCAGCAGTGCCGAAGGGACATGGAATGAAAAACTGTTTTTT. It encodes CASSAEGTWNEKLFF.

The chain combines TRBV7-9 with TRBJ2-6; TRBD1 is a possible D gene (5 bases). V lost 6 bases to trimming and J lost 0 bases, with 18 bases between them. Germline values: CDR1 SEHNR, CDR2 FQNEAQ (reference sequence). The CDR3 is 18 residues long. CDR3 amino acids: CASRVDSRRVSGANVLTF. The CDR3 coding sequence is TGTGCCAGCAGGGTAGACAGCAGAAGAGTCTCTGGGGCCAACGTCCTGACTTTC. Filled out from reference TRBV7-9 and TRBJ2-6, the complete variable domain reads DTGVSQNPRHKITKRGQNVTFRCDPISEHNRLYWYRQTLGQGPEFLTYFQNEAQLEKSRLLSDRFSAERPKGSFSTLEIQRTEQGDSAMYLCASRVDSRRVSGANVLTFGAGSRLTVL.

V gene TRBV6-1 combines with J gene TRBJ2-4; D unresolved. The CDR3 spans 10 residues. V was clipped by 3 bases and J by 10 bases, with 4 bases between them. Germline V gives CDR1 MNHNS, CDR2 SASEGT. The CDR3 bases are TGTGCCAGCAGTGATCTGATTCAGTACTTC. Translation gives CASSDLIQYF.

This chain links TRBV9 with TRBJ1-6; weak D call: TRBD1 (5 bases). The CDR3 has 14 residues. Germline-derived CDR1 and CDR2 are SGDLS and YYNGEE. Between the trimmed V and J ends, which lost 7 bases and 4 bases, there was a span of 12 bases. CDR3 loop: CASGFGTYNSPLHF. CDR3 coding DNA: TGTGCCAGCGGGTTCGGGACTTATAATTCACCCCTCCACTTT.

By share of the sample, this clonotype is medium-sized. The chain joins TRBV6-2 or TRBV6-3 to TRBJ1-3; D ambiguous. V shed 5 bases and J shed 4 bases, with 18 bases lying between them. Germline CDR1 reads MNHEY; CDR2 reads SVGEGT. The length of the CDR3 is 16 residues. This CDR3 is CASSPLGPQTGNTIYF. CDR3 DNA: TGTGCCAGCAGTCCTCTAGGGCCGCAGACCGGAAACACCATATATTTT.

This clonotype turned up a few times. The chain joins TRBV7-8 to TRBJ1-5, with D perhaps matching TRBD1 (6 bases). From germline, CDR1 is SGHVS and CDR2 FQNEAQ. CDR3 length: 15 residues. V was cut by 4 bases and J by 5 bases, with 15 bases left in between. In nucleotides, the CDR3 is TGTGCCAGCAGCTGGGACCCCGGGACACATCAGCCCCAGCATTTT. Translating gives CASSWDPGTHQPQHF.

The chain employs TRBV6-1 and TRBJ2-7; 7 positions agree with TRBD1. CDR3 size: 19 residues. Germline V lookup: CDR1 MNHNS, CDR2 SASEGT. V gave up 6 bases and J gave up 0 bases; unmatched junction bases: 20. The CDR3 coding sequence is TGTGCCAGCAGCCGAGGGCCGGGACAGATACCAACTAGCTCCTACGAGCAGTACTTC. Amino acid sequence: CASSRGPGQIPTSSYEQYF.

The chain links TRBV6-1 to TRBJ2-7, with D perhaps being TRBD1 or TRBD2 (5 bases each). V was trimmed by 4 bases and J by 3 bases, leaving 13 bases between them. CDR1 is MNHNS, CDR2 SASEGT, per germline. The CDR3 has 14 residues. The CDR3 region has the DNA TGTGCCAGCAGTGGGGGACGTGGCGGCTACGAGCAGTACTTC. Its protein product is CASSGGRGGYEQYF.

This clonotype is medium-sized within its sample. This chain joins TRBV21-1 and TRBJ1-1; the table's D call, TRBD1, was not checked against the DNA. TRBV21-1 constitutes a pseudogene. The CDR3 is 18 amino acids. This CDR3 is CASSKAGQGVDENTEAFF. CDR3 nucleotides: TGTGCCAGCAGCAAAGCGGGACAGGGGGTTGACGAGAACACTGAAGCTTTCTTT.

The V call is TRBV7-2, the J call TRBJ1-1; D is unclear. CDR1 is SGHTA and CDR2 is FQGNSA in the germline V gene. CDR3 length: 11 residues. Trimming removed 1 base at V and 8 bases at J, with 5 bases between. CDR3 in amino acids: CASSLGREAFF. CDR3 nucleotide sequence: TGTGCCAGCAGCTTAGGGAGGGAAGCTTTCTTT.

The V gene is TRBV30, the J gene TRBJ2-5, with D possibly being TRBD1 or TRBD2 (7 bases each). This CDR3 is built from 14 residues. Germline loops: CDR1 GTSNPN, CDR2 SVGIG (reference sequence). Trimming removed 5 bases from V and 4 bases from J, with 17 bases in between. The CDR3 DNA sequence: TGTGCCTGGGGCGTGGGAGGGGGCTCAGAGACCCAGTACTTC. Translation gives CAWGVGGGSETQYF.

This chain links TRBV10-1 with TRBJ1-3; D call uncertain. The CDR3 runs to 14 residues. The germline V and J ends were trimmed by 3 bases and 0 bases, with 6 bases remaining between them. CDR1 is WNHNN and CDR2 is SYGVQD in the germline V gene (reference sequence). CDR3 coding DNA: TGCGCCAGCAGTGAAGGAGGCTCTGGAAACACCATATATTTT. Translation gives CASSEGGSGNTIYF.

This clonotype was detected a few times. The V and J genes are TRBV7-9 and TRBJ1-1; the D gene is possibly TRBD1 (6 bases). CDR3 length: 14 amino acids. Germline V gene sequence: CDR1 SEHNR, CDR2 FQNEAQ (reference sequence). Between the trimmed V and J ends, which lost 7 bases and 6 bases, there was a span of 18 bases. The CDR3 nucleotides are TGTGCCAGCACGGAGGACAGAAAGGTGTCTGAAGCTTTCTTT. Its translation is CASTEDRKVSEAFF.

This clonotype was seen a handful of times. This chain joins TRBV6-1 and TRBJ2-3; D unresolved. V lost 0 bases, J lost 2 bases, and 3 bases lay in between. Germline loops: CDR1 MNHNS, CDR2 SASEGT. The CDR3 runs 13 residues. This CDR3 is CASSEAPTDTQYF. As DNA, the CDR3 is TGTGCCAGCAGTGAAGCGCCCACAGATACGCAGTATTTT.

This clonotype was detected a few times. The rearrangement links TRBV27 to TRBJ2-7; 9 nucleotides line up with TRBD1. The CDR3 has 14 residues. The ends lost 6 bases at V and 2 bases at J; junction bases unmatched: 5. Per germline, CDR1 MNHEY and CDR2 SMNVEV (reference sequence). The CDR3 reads CASRRGQGPYEQYF. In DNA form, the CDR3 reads TGTGCCAGCAGGAGAGGACAGGGGCCCTACGAGCAGTACTTC.